Sequencing of this TCR beta chain was carried out in a study of shared clonotypes between healthy human individuals. Study at large: The donors, a couple of women and a few men, were aged 18 to 49.

A note on this clone: Its target is not known.

The donors were all Caucasian adults (living in Nashville, Tennessee). Genomic DNA came from about 90 million PBMCs in unsorted samples. Whole-study findings and limits: Clonotype sharing across donors was expected to vary with sequencing depth.

Here immunoSEQ multiplex PCR was the method, and the copy in TCRdb shows in-frame clones only, minus some. The data contain around 500,000 clones, roughly 77% of them singletons. This sequence originates from a woman aged 40 to 50 in good health. Some clones in this sample may be carry-over from other donors' samples. Sequenced input: PBMCs.

CDR3 in DNA: TGCAGTGCTAGGGTTACTGAAGCTTTCTTT. This translates into CSARVTEAFF. The chain carries TRBV20-1 and TRBJ1-1; unclear D gene. This CDR3 region has 10 residues. In germline, CDR1 is DFQATT, CDR2 SNEGSKA (reference sequence). The V and J ends lost 3 bases and 5 bases respectively, with 4 bases between them.